The source of this TCR beta chain is a study of human T cells and chemical hapten exposure (TCRdb year 2021). At the level of the whole study: For sensitization, 2% DPC in acetone was applied to a roughly 2 cm by roughly 2 cm area of upper inner arm skin. Patients additionally received weekly therapeutic DPC doses to the scalp throughout the approximately 25-week study period. Patch testing was done on the upper back using Finn chambers containing 0.01% DPC, and results were scored after 6 days according to International Contact Dermatitis Research Group standards. The patient cohort, mostly female, included alopecia areata with under or over 50% scalp involvement, alopecia totalis and alopecia universalis. Libraries were combined into a pool for sequencing, and differences in TCR yield between samples came mainly from small differences in library volumes within the pool. In alopecia patients, the study followed how the peripheral blood TCR repertoire changed in vivo over primary and secondary sensitization to diphenylcyclopropenone (DPC), a hapten. Blood samples were taken from patients before sensitization (week 0) and at 2, 6 and about 24 weeks after DPC sensitization. Twenty-nine alopecia patients provided blood for TCR sequencing at one to four time points (pre-sensitization, 2, 6 and 24 weeks). Summary of the overall study and its limitations: No change with DPC sensitization was found in the number of TCRs above 1 in 1000 frequency, and no evidence of global repertoire structure alterations was found. All patients had alopecia, a presumed autoimmune disease, so their immune response might differ from that of healthy individuals. Compared with pre-sensitization or healthy control sets, expanded TCRs formed significantly more large CDR3 similarity clusters, which is consistent with antigen-driven responses. A positive correlation was found between the number of PT1 expanded TCRs and patch test score, with significance reached at thresholds 8, 16 and 32 but not 4. Repeated subsampling changed both the strength of the expansion versus patch-test correlation and the threshold at which that correlation became significant.

Library creation used RACE. Sequencing was carried out with a NextSeq 500. During library preparation, unique molecular identifiers were attached to individual cDNA molecules so that TCRs could be counted in a quantitative, reproducible way. From each blood RNA sample, both TCR alpha and TCR beta chains were sequenced. Processing in the source paper ran as follows. A median of roughly 98,000 TCRs per sample was observed, with a range of about 23,224 to 750,000. V, J and CDR3 annotation of the TCR reads was performed with the Decombinator software suite. For the PS versus PT1 abundance plots, all samples were subsampled to the same number of TCRs (28,000). TCRs were defined as expanded if absent before sensitization and observed at least eight times at the 2-week time point. The public sequencing data were trimmed at Q25 with fastp and processed into clonotypes with MiXCR by TCRdb, which kept only in-frame beta chains. Each record represents a unique CDR3 protein, reported with the most common genes and DNA among its rows. The V and J calls come from TCRdb's annotation, not from the publication. The sample table records approximately 350,000 distinct CDR3 sequences; under 8% of these occur just once. The top ten hold roughly 8% of the sample.

The meaning of the sample's time point label: patch test 1, 2 weeks after DPC sensitization. The sample's treatment or condition label, decoded: therapeutic diphenylcyclopropenone sensitization with weekly scalp DPC. At every patch-test visit, the blood draw took place before the patch test was put on. To be eligible, patients had to be aged 18 to 70, diagnosed with alopecia and judged suitable for DPC therapy, while pregnant patients were excluded. Total RNA was extracted from unfractionated whole blood that had been collected in Tempus Blood RNA tubes. Comments on this clonotype: Its antigen is not yet known. Per-nucleotide qualities are absent, and no much larger clonotype sits a single base away.

The CDR3 starts with the cysteine, ends with the phenylalanine, and has 16 residues. Only the CDR3 part of the read is kept: 48 bases, read in frame from the first base. Between the V and J ends, shortened by 8 bases and 0 bases respectively, the junction contains 17 bases. CDR1 is given as MNHEY and CDR2 as SVGAGI, both from the germline V gene. The TCR was taken from a woman aged 18-35 years with alopecia areata. Some clones in this sample may be carry-over from other donors' samples. The V and J genes are TRBV6-5 and TRBJ1-5; a weak D assignment points to TRBD1 (6 bases agree). Specimen: whole blood, collected in connection with sensitization to the hapten diphenylcyclopropenone (DPC). Here is the DNA: TGTGCCAGCTCTCTCCTGGGGACAAATAGCAATCAGCCCCAGCATTTT. This translates into CASSLLGTNSNQPQHF.